This TCR beta chain was obtained from a study of cytomegalovirus exposure and HLA in healthy donors. General observations from the study: High specificity and sensitivity for cytomegalovirus status were reported for the classifier.

Profiling relied on immunoSEQ multiplex PCR, and the TCRdb table lists in-frame clones only, not all of them. The profile shows some 80,000 clones, approximately 96% of them singletons. Trimming removed 1 base from V and 6 bases from J, with 4 bases in between. The CDR3 has 12 amino acids. From germline, CDR1 is SEHNR and CDR2 FQNEAQ (reference sequence). To note about this clone: Its specificity is not known.

Sequenced sample: PBMCs. The rearrangement uses TRBV7-9 and TRBJ1-5; D uncertain. The sequence derives from a woman aged 18-30 years in good health and CMV-seronegative. Here the CDR3 DNA reads TGTGCCAGCAGCTTAGGTAGTCAGCCCCAGCATTTT. This translates into CASSLGSQPQHF. The full variable domain, its missing parts supplied by reference TRBV7-9 and TRBJ1-5, is DTGVSQNPRHKITKRGQNVTFRCDPISEHNRLYWYRQTLGQGPEFLTYFQNEAQLEKSRLLSDRFSAERPKGSFSTLEIQRTEQGDSAMYLCASSLGSQPQHFGDGTRLSIL.